This T cell receptor (beta chain) was found in a study of glioma-infiltrating T cells after dendritic cell vaccination. Study-level points and caveats: The cohort had few patients with full blood and tumor sets. Estimated pretreatment TIL content predicted outcome after dendritic cell vaccination.

Method: immunoSEQ multiplex PCR; TCRdb's copy keeps in-frame clones and lacks some. The table lists around 96,000 clones, over 60% of them singletons. Trimming took 4 bases from V and 5 from J; bases not matched to a gene: 5. The germline V gene encodes CDR1 SGDLS and CDR2 YYNGEE. This CDR3 is built from 14 residues. As to this clone: Its cognate antigen is unknown. Within the sample, other DNA sequences also encode this same CDR3.

Only patients with spare fresh-frozen tumor and over two years of follow-up were included. The sequenced sample was blood, obtained before dendritic cell vaccination. The chain employs TRBV9 and TRBJ2-1, with 8 bases lining up with TRBD1. The origin of this receptor is a human donor with glioblastoma. The CDR3 reads CASSPGQGNNEQFF. DNA of the CDR3: TGTGCCAGCAGCCCTGGACAGGGAAACAATGAGCAGTTCTTC. The full variable domain, completed using reference TRBV9 and TRBJ2-1, is DSGVTQTPKHLITATGQRVTLRCSPRSGDLSVYWYQQSLDQGLQFLIQYYNGEERAKGNILERFSAQQFPDLHSELNLSSLELGDSALYFCASSPGQGNNEQFFGPGTRLTVL.